This T cell receptor beta chain was recovered during a study of T-cell memory formation after mild COVID-19. This clonotype was counted only a few times. From the 5' RACE reads, TCRdb called clonotypes with MiXCR, one entry per CDR3 protein. The sample carries a few hundred thousand distinct CDR3 sequences, over 20% recorded once. Trimming at V came to 1 base and at J to 6 bases, leaving 4 bases not matched to a gene. The CDR3 totals 16 residues. The V gene's germline CDR1 is SGHTA and CDR2 FQGNSA. Sequences were obtained from PBMCs or a T cell subset sorted from them (not recorded which). The chain employs TRBV7-2 and TRBJ2-2; 11 nucleotides align to TRBD2. This receptor was identified in an adult woman who had mild COVID-19 (a few samples of this study predate the infection). Cell type and time point are not known. Here the CDR3 DNA reads TGTGCCAGCAGCTTAGTAGCGGGGGGGCGCTCCGGGGAGCTGTTTTTT. Translation: CASSLVAGGRSGELFF.